The present TCR beta chain was sequenced within a study of graft-versus-host responses after intestinal transplantation. J lost 7 bases, V lost 10 bases, and 9 bases had no gene match. The CDR3 totals 15 residues. Germline V gene data show CDR1 as MNHEY and CDR2 as SMNVEV (reference sequence). Comment on this clone: Its antigen is not identified.

This table comes from immunoSEQ multiplex PCR, and its TCRdb copy is limited to in-frame clones, with some not included. The sample has around 100,000 clones; about 92% are singletons. General study points: Graft-donor T cell macrochimerism coincided with high graft-versus-host to host-versus-graft clonal ratios in allografts.

The chain has TRBV27 and TRBJ2-1; 14 nucleotides match TRBD2. The sequencing here drew on unstimulated CD8+ T cells sorted from spleen or lymph node cells, taken before transplant. This clonotype was sampled from a human donor who was the organ donor for an intestinal transplant. CDR3 in amino acids: CATLGTSGSLNEQFF. The CDR3 DNA follows: TGTGCCACCCTAGGGACTAGCGGGAGTCTAAATGAGCAGTTCTTC.